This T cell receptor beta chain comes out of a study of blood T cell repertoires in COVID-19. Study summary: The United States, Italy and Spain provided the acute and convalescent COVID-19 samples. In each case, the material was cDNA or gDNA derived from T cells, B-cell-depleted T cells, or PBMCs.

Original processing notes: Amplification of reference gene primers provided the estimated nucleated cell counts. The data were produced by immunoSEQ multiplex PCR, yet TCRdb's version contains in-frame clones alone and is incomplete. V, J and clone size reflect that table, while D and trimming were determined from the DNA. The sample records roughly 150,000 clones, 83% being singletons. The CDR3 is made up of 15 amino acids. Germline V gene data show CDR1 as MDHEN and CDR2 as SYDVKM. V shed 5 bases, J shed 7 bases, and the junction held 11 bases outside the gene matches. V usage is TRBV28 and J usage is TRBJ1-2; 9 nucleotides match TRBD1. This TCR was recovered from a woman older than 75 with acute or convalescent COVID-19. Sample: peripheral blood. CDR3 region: CASSPSGTGNFGYTF. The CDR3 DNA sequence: TGTGCCAGCAGTCCAAGCGGGACAGGGAATTTTGGCTACACCTTC.